This TCR beta chain was profiled in a study of OX40 agonist ivuxolimab in advanced cancers. About the research overall: The patients got ivuxolimab, which is an agonistic anti-OX40 (CD134) antibody. Participants could have had prior anti-PD-1, anti-PD-L1 or anti-CTLA-4 therapy, and around 40% had some.

Worth noting for this clone: Its matching antigen is unknown. One end of the junction fails to match germline, which may point to a read error.

Study-wide results and caveats: Low normalized T-cell clonal expansion was additionally recorded for some nonresponders.

The assay was immunoSEQ multiplex PCR, and TCRdb's table has in-frame clones only and misses some. This table has about 120,000 clones, approximately 90% appearing once. The source of this sequence is an adult with an advanced solid tumor such as melanoma, head and neck, liver or kidney cancer. Source: CD4+ or CD8+ T cells sorted from blood, taken in a trial of the OX40 agonist ivuxolimab.

The CDR3 DNA is TGTGCCAGCAACCGGCAGGGGCAAGGAAACACCATATATTTT. This codes for CASNRQGQGNTIYF. V and J are TRBV5-1 and TRBJ1-3, with D possibly matching TRBD1 (6 bases). The CDR3 contains 14 residues. Germline V lookup: CDR1 SGHRS, CDR2 YFSETQ. Based on the CDR3 plus reference TRBV5-1 and TRBJ1-3, the full variable domain is KAGVTQTPRYLIKTRGQQVTLSCSPISGHRSVSWYQQTPGQGLQFLFEYFSETQRNKGNFPGRFSGRQFSNSRSEMNVSTLELGDSALYLCASNRQGQGNTIYFGEGSWLTVV.